These 26 T cell receptor beta chains were all obtained from the same sample, sequenced in a study of shared clonotypes between healthy human individuals. The repertoire was sequenced with immunoSEQ multiplex PCR; TCRdb's copy has only in-frame clones and lacks some. The sample holds about 2.4 million clones, approximately 93% seen once. Sequencing input: naive CD4+ T cells from PBMCs. Sample subset: CD45RA+ positively selected. Receptors originate from a man younger than 35 in good health. Some clones in this sample may be carry-over from other donors' samples.

As concerns this clone: The sample carries other DNA sequences with the same CDR3. This chain connects TRBV28 to TRBJ2-7, with unresolved D. V was trimmed by 5 bases and J by 2 bases, leaving 7 bases between them. Germline assignment: CDR1 MDHEN and CDR2 SYDVKM. This CDR3 spans 12 amino acids. CDR3 bases: TGTGCCAGCAGTCTATCCGCCTACGAGCAGTACTTC. This sequence encodes CASSLSAYEQYF.

The chain joins TRBV28 to TRBJ2-1, with 7 bases matching TRBD1. J lost 9 bases, V lost 3 bases, and 8 bases had no gene match. The CDR3 is made up of 14 amino acids. The V gene's germline CDR1 is MDHEN and CDR2 SYDVKM. The CDR3 region has the DNA TGTGCCAGCAGTTTTCAGGGGGTTTCTACTGAGCAGTTCTTC. Its translation: CASSFQGVSTEQFF.

This clone was observed a single time. The chain joins TRBV6-1 to TRBJ2-4; maybe TRBD1 (6 bases). V lost 7 bases and J lost 9, with 10 bases in between. Per germline, CDR1 MNHNS and CDR2 SASEGT. The CDR3 has 11 residues. The CDR3 protein is CASTGAIIQYF. CDR3 coding DNA: TGTGCCAGCACAGGGGCCATCATTCAGTACTTC.

The chain has TRBV29-1 and TRBJ2-7; no clear D. The V end was cut by 4 bases, the J end by 0 bases, with 10 bases between. Germline V gene sequence: CDR1 SQVTM, CDR2 ANQGSEA. The CDR3 extends over 13 amino acids. The CDR3 is CSVVKAFSYEQYF. For the CDR3, the DNA is TGCAGCGTTGTTAAGGCCTTCTCCTACGAGCAGTACTTC.

The sample holds one count of this clone. The J gene is TRBJ2-7, the V gene TRBV5-5; D might be TRBD1 (6 bases). This CDR3 is 12 amino acids long. The V gene's germline CDR1 is SGHKS and CDR2 YYEKEE (reference sequence). Trimming took off 2 bases at V and 7 bases at J, with 10 bases between the two ends. CDR3 protein: CASSFWGREQYF. The CDR3 DNA reads as TGTGCCAGCAGCTTCTGGGGGCGAGAGCAGTACTTC.

To note about this clone: Other DNA sequences in this sample translate to the same CDR3. This chain joins TRBV18 and TRBJ2-7; D tentatively reads TRBD1 or TRBD2 (5 bases each). The CDR3 is made up of 14 amino acids. V lost 6 bases and J lost 1, with 13 bases in between. CDR1 KGHSH and CDR2 LQKENI come from the germline V gene. The CDR3 loop reads CASSAGTASYEQYF. The CDR3 DNA reads as TGTGCCAGCTCGGCCGGGACCGCTTCCTACGAGCAGTACTTC. Drawing the rest from reference TRBV18 and TRBJ2-7, the complete variable domain is NAGVMQNPRHLVRRRGQEARLRCSPMKGHSHVYWYRQLPEEGLKFMVYLQKENIIDESGMPKERFSAEFPKEGPSILRIQQVVRGDSAAYFCASSAGTASYEQYFGPGTRLTVT.

This chain uses TRBV5-1 with TRBJ2-1, with D perhaps TRBD1 (6 bases). CDR1 and CDR2 (germline): SGHRS, YFSETQ. V was pared by 0 bases and J by 1 base, with 11 bases between. The CDR3 is made up of 16 amino acids. DNA for the CDR3: TGCGCCAGCAGCTTGGACCCGACAGGTTCCTACAATGAGCAGTTCTTC. It specifies CASSLDPTGSYNEQFF.

The CDR3 DNA reads as TGTGCCATCAGGGGGCCAACAGACACAGATACGCAGTATTTT. This sequence encodes CAIRGPTDTDTQYF. The V and J genes are TRBV10-3 and TRBJ2-3, with D possibly matching TRBD1 (5 bases). Deletions cut 6 bases from V and 2 bases from J, with 12 bases between. CDR3 length: 14 amino acids. Per germline, CDR1 ENHRY and CDR2 SYGVKD.

The CDR3, as DNA: TGTGCCAGCAGTTCCGTAATAGGGCTACGGTCCTACAATGAGCAGTTCTTC. This codes for CASSSVIGLRSYNEQFF. The chain uses TRBV28 and TRBJ2-1; D gene unclear. The V end was cut by 4 bases, the J end by 1 base, with 17 bases between. The CDR3 runs to 17 residues. From germline, CDR1 is MDHEN and CDR2 SYDVKM.

This chain connects TRBV7-9 to TRBJ1-1; the D is unclear. V was clipped by 5 bases and J by 4 bases, with 20 bases between them. The CDR3 runs 16 residues. Germline CDR1 SEHNR, CDR2 FQNEAQ (reference sequence). The CDR3 DNA reads TGTGCCAGCAGCCCCGTCGGGTATCAGTTATCCACTGAAGCTTTCTTT. It codes for CASSPVGYQLSTEAFF.

This clone was counted a single time. The V and J genes are TRBV6-5 and TRBJ2-1; maybe TRBD1 (6 bases). Germline lookup yields CDR1 MNHEY and CDR2 SVGAGI. The CDR3 loop spans 15 amino acids. Trimming cost V 5 bases and J 13 bases, with 24 bases left between them. The CDR3 coding sequence is TGTGCCAGCAGTAACGCAGGGGCGGGCGGTCTGAAACAGTTCTTC. Translating gives CASSNAGAGGLKQFF.

The rearrangement links TRBV7-9 to TRBJ1-1; D is perhaps TRBD1 (5 bases). V lost 1 base and J 8 bases, leaving 11 bases between the germline ends. The CDR3 is 13 amino acids. The germline V gene encodes CDR1 SEHNR and CDR2 FQNEAQ (reference sequence). This chain's CDR3 is CASSLEGPSEAFF. The CDR3 DNA sequence: TGTGCCAGCAGCTTAGAGGGGCCATCCGAAGCTTTCTTT.

V and J are TRBV18 and TRBJ2-2; D gene unclear. The V gene lost 1 base and the J gene lost 8 bases, with 5 bases spanning the gap. CDR1 and CDR2 (germline): KGHSH, LQKENI. The CDR3 runs to 12 residues. CDR3 coding DNA: TGTGCCAGCTCACCACAACCGGGGGAGCTGTTTTTT. Translated: CASSPQPGELFF.

V is TRBV5-1 and J is TRBJ2-3; 10 bases fit TRBD2. CDR1 and CDR2 (germline): SGHRS, YFSETQ. The V gene end was trimmed by 4 bases and the J gene end by 2 bases; junction bases not matched to a gene: 7. The CDR3 consists of 16 residues. CDR3 nucleotide sequence: TGCGCCAGCAGCCCGAGCGGGAGGGCAATCACAGATACGCAGTATTTT. Translating gives CASSPSGRAITDTQYF.

Only one count was recorded for this clone. This chain links TRBV5-1 with TRBJ2-7; D may match TRBD1 or TRBD2 (5 bases each). The CDR3 is 15 amino acids. CDR1 and CDR2 (germline): SGHRS, YFSETQ. V was pared by 4 bases and J by 3 bases, with 17 bases between. CDR3 coding DNA: TGCGCCAGCAGCCAGCCGAGGGACGGAGGCTACGAGCAGTACTTC. This codes for CASSQPRDGGYEQYF.

The chain links TRBV6-6 to TRBJ1-5; D not certain. Germline CDR1 and CDR2: MNHNY and SVGAGI (reference sequence). Between the trimmed V and J ends, which lost 4 bases and 4 bases, there was a span of 14 bases. The CDR3 spans 15 residues. CDR3 DNA sequence: TGTGCCAGCAGTTTGGCCGGGTCCGGGAATCAGCCCCAGCATTTT. Translating it yields CASSLAGSGNQPQHF.

CDR3 bases: TGTGCCAGCAGCCGAGACAGAAGCAATCAGCCCCAGCATTTT. This encodes CASSRDRSNQPQHF. The chain uses TRBV7-2 and TRBJ1-5, with D possibly being TRBD1 (5 bases). Trimming shortened V by 5 bases and J by 1 base, and 9 bases separated the two germline ends. The CDR3 runs to 14 residues. From germline, CDR1 is SGHTA and CDR2 FQGNSA.

This clone has more than one count but fewer than ten. The sample contains more than one DNA sequence encoding this CDR3. This chain uses TRBV5-1 with TRBJ2-7, with D unclear. Looked up from germline, CDR1 is SGHRS and CDR2 is YFSETQ. This CDR3 region has 13 residues. Trimming took off 1 base at V and 0 bases at J, with 5 bases between the two ends. The CDR3 DNA is TGCGCCAGCAGCTTGCCGAACTCCTACGAGCAGTACTTC. Its translation is CASSLPNSYEQYF.

CDR3 nucleotides: TGTGCCAGCAGCTTGCGGCCCAGGGGCGACAACTATGGCTACACCTTC. Translation gives CASSLRPRGDNYGYTF. This chain joins TRBV5-5 and TRBJ1-2; TRBD1 is a possible D gene (6 bases). The germline CDR1 and CDR2 sequences are SGHKS and YYEKEE (reference sequence). With 1 base removed from V and 2 bases from J, the gap between germline ends came to 15 bases. The CDR3 has 16 residues.

In the case of this clone: Other DNA sequences of this sample code for an identical CDR3. The chain links TRBV5-4 to TRBJ2-2; D may be TRBD1 (6 bases). The V and J ends lost 4 bases and 4 bases respectively, with 8 bases between them. The CDR3 runs to 13 residues. Per germline, CDR1 SGHNT and CDR2 YYREEE (reference sequence). CDR3 loop: CASSTDSTGELFF. The CDR3 nucleotides read TGTGCCAGCAGCACGGACAGCACCGGGGAGCTGTTTTTT.

This clone was seen just once. J is TRBJ1-2 and V is TRBV5-1; D not resolved. V gave up 0 bases and J gave up 4 bases, with 10 bases separating them. Germline CDR1 reads SGHRS; CDR2 reads YFSETQ. The CDR3 spans 14 residues. CDR3 amino acids: CASSLVDSRYGYTF. The CDR3 DNA sequence: TGCGCCAGCAGCTTGGTAGACTCCCGCTATGGCTACACCTTC.

The CDR3 loop is CASSLASGERLEQYF. The CDR3 nucleotides are TGTGCCAGCAGCTTGGCGTCAGGGGAAAGGCTCGAGCAGTACTTC. The chain links TRBV5-4 to TRBJ2-7, with D perhaps TRBD1 (6 bases). V lost 0 bases and J 6 bases, leaving 16 bases between the germline ends. The CDR3 totals 15 residues. The germline V gene encodes CDR1 SGHNT and CDR2 YYREEE (reference sequence).

This chain links TRBV6-1 with TRBJ1-1; 12 bases are a match to TRBD1. The trim removed 3 bases at V and 10 bases at J, leaving 3 bases unmatched. CDR1 is MNHNS and CDR2 is SASEGT in the germline V gene. This CDR3 region has 13 residues. Written as DNA, the CDR3 is TGTGCCAGCAGTGACCGGGACAGGGGGCGAGCTTTCTTT. This translates into CASSDRDRGRAFF.

This chain connects TRBV6-6 to TRBJ2-1; the match to TRBD2 covers 9 bases. V shed 6 bases and J 0 bases; nucleotides not matched to a gene: 3. Germline loops: CDR1 MNHNY, CDR2 SVGAGI (reference sequence). The CDR3 runs to 15 residues. CDR3 coding DNA: TGTGCCAGCAGCCTTAGCGGGAGCTCCTACAATGAGCAGTTCTTC. This gives the protein CASSLSGSSYNEQFF.

The rearrangement links TRBV5-6 to TRBJ1-2; 9 bases agree with TRBD1. CDR1 is SGHDT and CDR2 is YYEEEE in the germline V gene. The CDR3 extends over 14 amino acids. Trimming removed 4 bases from V and 4 bases from J; junction bases left unmatched: 5. The CDR3 reads CASSVEGQGYGYTF. CDR3 bases: TGTGCCAGCAGCGTAGAGGGACAGGGCTATGGCTACACCTTC.

The chain carries TRBV7-3 and TRBJ2-7; 10 bases line up with TRBD2. From germline, CDR1 is SGHTA and CDR2 FQGTGA. Trimming took 0 bases from V and 2 from J; bases not matched to a gene: 1. CDR3 length equals 15 residues. The CDR3 protein is CASSLTGTSAYEQYF. DNA of the CDR3: TGTGCCAGCAGCTTAACCGGGACTAGCGCCTACGAGCAGTACTTC.